The source of this TCR beta chain is a study of cytotoxic CD8 clonotypes in ibrutinib-treated CLL. This clone was recorded at least ten times. This CDR3 is 16 amino acids long. TCRdb's copy holds only in-frame clones and misses some; the assay was immunoSEQ multiplex PCR. The table shows about 68,000 clones, with around 65% occurring only once. This sequence joins TRBV21-1 and TRBJ2-1; the table's D call of TRBD1 was not tested on the DNA. TRBV21-1 is marked as a pseudogene. The specimen comprised PBMCs, sampled after 12 months of ibrutinib treatment. The TCR originated in a human donor with chronic lymphocytic leukemia. Here the CDR3 DNA reads TGTGCCAGCACCCTTGGACAGGACGGATCCTACAATGAGCAGTTCTTC. It is translated as CASTLGQDGSYNEQFF.